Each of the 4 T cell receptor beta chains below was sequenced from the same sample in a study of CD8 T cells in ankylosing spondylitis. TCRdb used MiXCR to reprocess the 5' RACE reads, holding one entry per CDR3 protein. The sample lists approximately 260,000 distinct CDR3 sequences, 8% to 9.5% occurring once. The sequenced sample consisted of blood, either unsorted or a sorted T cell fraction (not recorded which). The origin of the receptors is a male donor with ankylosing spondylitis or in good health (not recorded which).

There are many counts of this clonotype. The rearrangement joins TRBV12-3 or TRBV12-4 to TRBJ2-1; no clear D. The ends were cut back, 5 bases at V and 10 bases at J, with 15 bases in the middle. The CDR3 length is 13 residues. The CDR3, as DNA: TGTGCCAGCAGTATCGATGGGCGACGGGAGCAGTTCTTC. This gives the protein CASSIDGRREQFF.

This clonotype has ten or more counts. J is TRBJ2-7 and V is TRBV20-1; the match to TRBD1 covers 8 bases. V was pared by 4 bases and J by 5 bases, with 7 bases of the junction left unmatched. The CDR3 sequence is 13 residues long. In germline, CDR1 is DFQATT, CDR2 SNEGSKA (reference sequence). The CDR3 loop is CSATRQGPHEQYF. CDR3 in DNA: TGCAGTGCTACCCGACAGGGGCCCCACGAGCAGTACTTC.

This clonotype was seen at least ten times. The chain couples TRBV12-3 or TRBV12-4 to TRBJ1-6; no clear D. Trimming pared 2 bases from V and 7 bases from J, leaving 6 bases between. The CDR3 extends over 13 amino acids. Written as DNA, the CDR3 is TGTGCCAGCAGTTTAAAGGGAAATTCACCCCTCCACTTT. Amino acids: CASSLKGNSPLHF.

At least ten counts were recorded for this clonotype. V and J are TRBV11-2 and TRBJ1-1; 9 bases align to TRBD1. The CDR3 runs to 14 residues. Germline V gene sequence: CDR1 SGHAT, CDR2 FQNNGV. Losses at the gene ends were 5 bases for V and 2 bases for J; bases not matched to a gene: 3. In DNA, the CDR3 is TGTGCCAGCAGCCAACAGGGGGCTAACACTGAAGCTTTCTTT. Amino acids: CASSQQGANTEAFF.